This TCR beta chain stems from a study of T-cell memory formation after mild COVID-19. Study-wide context: TCR clustering was largely donor specific.

As for this clonotype: The antigen remains undetermined.

The 5'RACE method, run with constant-segment primers, produced TCR alpha and TCR beta cDNA libraries (carrying sample barcodes and UMIs). From the 5' RACE reads, TCRdb called clonotypes with MiXCR, one entry per CDR3 protein. Among almost 250,000 distinct CDR3 sequences listed, 15% were seen once. Whole-study findings and limits: CD4+ clones that contracted lay mainly in CM and EM; CD8+ ones lay in EMRA. Several responding clones turned up in pre-infection memory, indicating that cross-reactive memory may have taken part.

Source material: PBMCs or a T cell subset sorted from them (not recorded which). The sequence was collected from an adult woman who had mild COVID-19 (a few samples of this study predate the infection). Cell type and time point are not known.

CDR3 sequence reads: CSGTSLYTGELFF. CDR3 DNA: TGCAGCGGGACTAGCCTGTACACCGGGGAGCTGTTTTTT. V is TRBV20-1 and J is TRBJ2-2; 9 bases map to TRBD2. Germline V gene sequence: CDR1 DFQATT, CDR2 SNEGSKA (reference sequence). The CDR3 is 13 residues long.